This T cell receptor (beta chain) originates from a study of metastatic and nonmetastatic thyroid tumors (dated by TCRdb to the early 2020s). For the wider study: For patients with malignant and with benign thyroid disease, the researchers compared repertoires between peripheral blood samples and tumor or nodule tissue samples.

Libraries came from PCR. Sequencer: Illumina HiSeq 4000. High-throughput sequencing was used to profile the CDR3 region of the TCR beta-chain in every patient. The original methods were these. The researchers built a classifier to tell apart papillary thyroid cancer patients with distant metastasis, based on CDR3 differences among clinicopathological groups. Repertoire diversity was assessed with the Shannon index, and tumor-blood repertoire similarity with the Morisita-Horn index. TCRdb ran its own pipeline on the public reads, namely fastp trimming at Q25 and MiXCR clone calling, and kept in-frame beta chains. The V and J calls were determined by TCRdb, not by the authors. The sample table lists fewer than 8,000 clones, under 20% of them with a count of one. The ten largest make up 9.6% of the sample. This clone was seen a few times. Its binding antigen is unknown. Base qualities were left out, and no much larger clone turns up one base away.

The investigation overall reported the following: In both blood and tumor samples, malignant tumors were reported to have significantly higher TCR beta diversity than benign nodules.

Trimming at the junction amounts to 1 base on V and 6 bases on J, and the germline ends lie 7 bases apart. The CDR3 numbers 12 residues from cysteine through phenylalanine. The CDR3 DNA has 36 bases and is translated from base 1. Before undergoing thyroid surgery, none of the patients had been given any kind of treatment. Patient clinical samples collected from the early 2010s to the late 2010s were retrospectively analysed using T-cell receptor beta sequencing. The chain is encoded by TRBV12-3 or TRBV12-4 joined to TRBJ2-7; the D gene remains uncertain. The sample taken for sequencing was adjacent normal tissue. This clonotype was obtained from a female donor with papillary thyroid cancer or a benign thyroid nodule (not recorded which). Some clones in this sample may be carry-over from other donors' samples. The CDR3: CASSLGGFEQYF. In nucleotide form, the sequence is TGTGCCAGCAGTTTAGGAGGTTTCGAGCAGTACTTC.